A selection of T cell receptor beta chains follows, all from one sample in a study of CD8 T cells in Susac syndrome. TCRdb re-called the immunoSEQ multiplex PCR reads through MiXCR, storing one row per CDR3 protein. The sample includes 70,000 to 100,000 distinct CDR3 sequences, roughly 96% of them seen just once. The sequenced sample was CD8+ T cells from PBMCs. Receptors originate from a human donor with Susac syndrome. CDR3s leave out the opening cysteine and the closing phenylalanine or tryptophan. Clone size appears in some rows only: once, few, many, or a class for an expanded clone.

J,V,length,size,CDR3
TRBJ1-5,TRBV7-2,11,.,ASSGGGQEPQH
TRBJ2-5,TRBV7-6,13,few,ASSTSYREDETQY
TRBJ2-3,TRBV6-5,13,.,ASNADKGVRDTQY
TRBJ2-2,TRBV28,12,.,ASGLDRGAGELF
TRBJ2-7,TRBV4-3,15,.,ASSQAAGGGSSYEQY
TRBJ2-3,TRBV6-2/TRBV6-3,13,.,ATSTSGGPTDTQY
TRBJ2-7,TRBV15,10,.,ATSNGRAEQY
TRBJ2-5,TRBV20-1,9,.,TPGAPGTQY
TRBJ1-5,TRBV9,15,.,ASSVAPGLELNQPQH
TRBJ1-2,TRBV7-9,13,.,ASSRGGSGDYGYT
TRBJ2-5,TRBV4-3,11,.,ASSQDTQETQY
TRBJ1-1,TRBV13,12,once,ASSLGPGRGEAF
TRBJ1-2,TRBV28,15,.,ASSPMKLRTGNYGYT
TRBJ2-3,TRBV14,12,.,ASSQEFSGDTQY
TRBJ2-7,TRBV2,12,.,ASGPGLVDYEQY
TRBJ2-3,TRBV14,12,.,ASSQEGLRDTQY
TRBJ2-3,TRBV7-9,13,.,ASPPTSGSPDTQY
TRBJ2-5,TRBV4-3,14,.,ASSQGTSGRVETQY
TRBJ1-4,TRBV28,10,.,ASSLVLEKLF
TRBJ2-3,TRBV9,13,.,ASSVGRVGTDTQY
TRBJ2-1,TRBV7-8,14,.,ASWIGGRAGYNEQF
TRBJ1-4,TRBV4-3,11,.,ASSPGRWEKLF
TRBJ2-6,TRBV28,11,once,ASTISGANVLT
TRBJ2-2,TRBV9,15,.,ASSVGGTKGGPGELF
TRBJ2-2,TRBV6-5,13,.,ASSPSGGATGELF
TRBJ2-5,TRBV9,12,.,ASSVTSGWETQY
TRBJ2-7,TRBV18,13,.,ASSPGAPASHEQY
TRBJ1-1,TRBV12-3/TRBV12-4,11,.,ASSAILYTEAF
TRBJ2-6,TRBV9,13,.,ASTVRGSGANVLT
TRBJ1-2,TRBV4-3,12,.,ASSQGGTYYGYT
TRBJ2-3,TRBV29-1,11,.,SVQAGRTDTQY
TRBJ2-1,TRBV20-1,13,.,SARDRDRSYNEQF
TRBJ2-2,TRBV29-1,13,.,SVEGDGTNTGELF
TRBJ2-2,TRBV9,11,.,ASSGPNTGELF
TRBJ2-7,TRBV29-1,15,.,SVGTGTSGSTSYEQY
TRBJ2-5,TRBV10-3,12,.,AIRATGKQETQY
TRBJ1-1,TRBV12-3/TRBV12-4,11,.,ASSPPGYTEAF
TRBJ2-5,TRBV28,17,.,ASSLWSLAGRWYQETQY
TRBJ2-4,TRBV7-2,11,.,ASSLASWDRED
TRBJ2-7,TRBV29-1,13,once,SVEDQGGDYHEQY
TRBJ2-5,TRBV29-1,13,.,SVEDLRVIQETQY